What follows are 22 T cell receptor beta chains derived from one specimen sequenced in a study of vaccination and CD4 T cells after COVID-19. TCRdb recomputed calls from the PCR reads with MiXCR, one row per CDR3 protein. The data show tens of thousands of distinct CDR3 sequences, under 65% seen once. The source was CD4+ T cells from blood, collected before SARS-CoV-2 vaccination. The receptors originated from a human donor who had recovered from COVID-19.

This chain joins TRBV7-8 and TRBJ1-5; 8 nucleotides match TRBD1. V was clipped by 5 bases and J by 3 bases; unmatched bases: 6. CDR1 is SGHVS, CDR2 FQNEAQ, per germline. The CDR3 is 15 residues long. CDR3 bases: TGTGCCAGCAGCCTGGGACAGGCGATCAATCAGCCCCAGCATTTT. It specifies CASSLGQAINQPQHF.

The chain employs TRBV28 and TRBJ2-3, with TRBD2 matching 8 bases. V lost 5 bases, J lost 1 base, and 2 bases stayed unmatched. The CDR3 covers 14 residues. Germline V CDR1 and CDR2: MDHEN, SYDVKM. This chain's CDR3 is CASSRAGGTDTQYF. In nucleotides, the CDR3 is TGTGCCAGCAGTAGAGCGGGAGGCACAGATACGCAGTATTTT.

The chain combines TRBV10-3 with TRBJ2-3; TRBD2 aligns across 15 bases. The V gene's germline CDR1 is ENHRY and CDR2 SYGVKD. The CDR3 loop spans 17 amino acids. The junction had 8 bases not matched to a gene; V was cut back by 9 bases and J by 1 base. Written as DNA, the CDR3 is TGTGCCATAGGACTAGCGGGAGGGTCGGGCGGCACAGATACGCAGTATTTT. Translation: CAIGLAGGSGGTDTQYF.

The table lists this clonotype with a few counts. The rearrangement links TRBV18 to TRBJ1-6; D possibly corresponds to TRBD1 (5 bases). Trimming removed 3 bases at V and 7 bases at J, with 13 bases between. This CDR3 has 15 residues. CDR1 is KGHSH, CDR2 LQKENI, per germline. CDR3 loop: CASSPGGGINSPLHF. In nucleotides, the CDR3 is TGTGCCAGCTCACCCGGGGGGGGAATCAATTCACCCCTCCACTTT.

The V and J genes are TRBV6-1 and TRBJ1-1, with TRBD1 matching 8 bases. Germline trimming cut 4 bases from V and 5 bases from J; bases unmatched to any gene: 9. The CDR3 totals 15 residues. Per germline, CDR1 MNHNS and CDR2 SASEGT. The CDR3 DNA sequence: TGTGCCAGCAGTGCTAGGACAGGGACTGATACTGAAGCTTTCTTT. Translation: CASSARTGTDTEAFF.

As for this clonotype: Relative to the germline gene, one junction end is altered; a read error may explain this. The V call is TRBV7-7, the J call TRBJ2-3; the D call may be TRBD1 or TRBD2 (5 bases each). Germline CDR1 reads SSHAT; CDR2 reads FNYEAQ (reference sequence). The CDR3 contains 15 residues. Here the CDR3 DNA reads TGTGCTAGCAGCCCGGGGCTGGCGGGCGCAGATACGCAGTATTTT. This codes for CASSPGLAGADTQYF.

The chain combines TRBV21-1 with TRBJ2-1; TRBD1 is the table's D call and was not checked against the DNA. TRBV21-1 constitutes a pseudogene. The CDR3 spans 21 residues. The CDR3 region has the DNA TGTGCCAGTCACCAGAGGCGGGGAAGGATTACGCCGGGAGTATCCTACAATGAGCAGTTCTTC. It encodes CASHQRRGRITPGVSYNEQFF.

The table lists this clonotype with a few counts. This CDR3 is CSAGHQGSNTEAFF. The DNA of the CDR3 is TGCAGTGCTGGACATCAGGGGTCGAACACTGAAGCTTTCTTT. J is TRBJ1-1 and V is TRBV20-1; TRBD1 is a possible D gene (6 bases). Germline V gives CDR1 DFQATT, CDR2 SNEGSKA (reference sequence). Deletions cut 5 bases from V and 1 base from J, with 14 bases between. The CDR3 covers 14 residues.

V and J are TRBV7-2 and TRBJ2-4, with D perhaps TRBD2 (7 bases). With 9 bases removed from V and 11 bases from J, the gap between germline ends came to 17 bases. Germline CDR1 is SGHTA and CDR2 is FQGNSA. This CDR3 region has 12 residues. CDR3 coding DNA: TGTGCCAGTAGGGGGGAGGGCCCGGTTCAGTACTTC. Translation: CASRGEGPVQYF.

The CDR3 nucleotides are TGCGCCAGCAGCCCGACGACCCCCGGACAGGGGAGGGACGAGCAGTACTTC. Amino acid sequence: CASSPTTPGQGRDEQYF. The rearrangement links TRBV5-1 to TRBJ2-7; 9 nucleotides match TRBD1. The CDR3 has 17 residues. The V segment lost 4 bases and the J segment 5 bases; nucleotides outside the gene matches: 16. CDR1 is SGHRS, CDR2 YFSETQ, per germline. The full variable domain, completed using reference TRBV5-1 and TRBJ2-7, is KAGVTQTPRYLIKTRGQQVTLSCSPISGHRSVSWYQQTPGQGLQFLFEYFSETQRNKGNFPGRFSGRQFSNSRSEMNVSTLELGDSALYLCASSPTTPGQGRDEQYFGPGTRLTVT.

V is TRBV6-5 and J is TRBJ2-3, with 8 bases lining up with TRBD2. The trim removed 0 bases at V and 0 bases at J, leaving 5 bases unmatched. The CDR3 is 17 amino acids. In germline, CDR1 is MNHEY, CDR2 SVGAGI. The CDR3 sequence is CASSYSSPSGSTDTQYF. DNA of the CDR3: TGTGCCAGCAGTTACTCGAGTCCTAGCGGGAGCACAGATACGCAGTATTTT.

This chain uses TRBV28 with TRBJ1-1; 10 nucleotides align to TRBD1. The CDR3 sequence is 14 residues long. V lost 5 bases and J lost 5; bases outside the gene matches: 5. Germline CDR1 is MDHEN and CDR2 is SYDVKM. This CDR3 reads CASSPGQGRTEAFF. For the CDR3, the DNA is TGTGCCAGCAGTCCGGGACAGGGGAGGACTGAAGCTTTCTTT.

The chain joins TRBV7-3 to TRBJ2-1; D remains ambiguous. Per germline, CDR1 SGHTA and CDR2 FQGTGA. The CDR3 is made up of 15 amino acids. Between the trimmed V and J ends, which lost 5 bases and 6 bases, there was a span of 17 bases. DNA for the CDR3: TGTGCCAGCAGCCTCAACGGGCAGGAATTCAATGAGCAGTTCTTC. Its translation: CASSLNGQEFNEQFF.

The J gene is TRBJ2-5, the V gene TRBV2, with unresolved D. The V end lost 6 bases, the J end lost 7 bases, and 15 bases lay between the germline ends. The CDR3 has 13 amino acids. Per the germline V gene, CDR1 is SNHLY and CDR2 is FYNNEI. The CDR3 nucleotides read TGTGCCAGCAGGATAACAGAGGTTGGGACCCAGTACTTC. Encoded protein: CASRITEVGTQYF.

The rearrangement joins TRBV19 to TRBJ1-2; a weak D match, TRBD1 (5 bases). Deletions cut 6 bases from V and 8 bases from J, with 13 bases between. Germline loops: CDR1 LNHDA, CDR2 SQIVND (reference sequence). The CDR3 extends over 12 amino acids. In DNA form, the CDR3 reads TGTGCCAGTAGCAAACAGGTGGAGGGCTACACCTTC. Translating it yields CASSKQVEGYTF.

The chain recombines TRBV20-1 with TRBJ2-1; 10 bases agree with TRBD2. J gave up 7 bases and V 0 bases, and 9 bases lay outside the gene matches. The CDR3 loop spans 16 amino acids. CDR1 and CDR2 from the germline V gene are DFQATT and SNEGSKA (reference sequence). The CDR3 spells CSARDVSGRFMNEQFF. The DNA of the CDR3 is TGCAGTGCTAGAGATGTTAGCGGGAGGTTCATGAATGAGCAGTTCTTC.

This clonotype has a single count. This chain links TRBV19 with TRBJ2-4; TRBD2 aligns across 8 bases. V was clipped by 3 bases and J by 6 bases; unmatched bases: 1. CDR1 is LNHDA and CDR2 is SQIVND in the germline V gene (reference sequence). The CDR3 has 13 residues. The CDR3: CASSITSGNIQYF. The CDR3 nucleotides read TGTGCCAGTAGTATTACTAGCGGAAACATTCAGTACTTC.

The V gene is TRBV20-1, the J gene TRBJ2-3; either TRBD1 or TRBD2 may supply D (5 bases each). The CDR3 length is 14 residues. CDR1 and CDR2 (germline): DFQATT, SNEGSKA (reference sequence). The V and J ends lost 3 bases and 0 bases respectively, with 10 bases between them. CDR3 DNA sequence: TGCAGTGCTAGGGGACCGGGTAGCACAGATACGCAGTATTTT. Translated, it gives CSARGPGSTDTQYF.

The CDR3 is CASSETRTGAYEQYF. The CDR3 nucleotides read TGTGCCAGCAGTGAAACCCGGACAGGGGCGTACGAGCAGTACTTC. This chain links TRBV2 with TRBJ2-7; 9 nucleotides match TRBD1. With 2 bases clipped from V and 4 bases from J, the junction kept 6 bases outside the gene matches. CDR3 length: 15 residues. Per germline, CDR1 SNHLY and CDR2 FYNNEI. The variable domain in full, completed from reference TRBV2 and TRBJ2-7, reads EPEVTQTPSHQVTQMGQEVILRCVPISNHLYFYWYRQILGQKVEFLVSFYNNEISEKSEIFDDQFSVERPDGSNFTLKIRSTKLEDSAMYFCASSETRTGAYEQYFGPGTRLTVT.

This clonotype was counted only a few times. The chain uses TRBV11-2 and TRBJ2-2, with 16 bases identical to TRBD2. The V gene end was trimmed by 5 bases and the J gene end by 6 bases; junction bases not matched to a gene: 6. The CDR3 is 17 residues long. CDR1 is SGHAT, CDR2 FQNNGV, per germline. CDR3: CASSPPGLAGGSGELFF. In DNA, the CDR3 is TGTGCCAGCAGCCCGCCGGGACTAGCGGGAGGGTCCGGGGAGCTGTTTTTT.

This chain's CDR3 is CSARVLHSFEAFF. The CDR3 DNA sequence: TGCAGTGCTAGAGTACTCCATTCCTTCGAAGCTTTCTTT. The chain couples TRBV20-1 to TRBJ1-1, with D unresolved. Germline V gives CDR1 DFQATT, CDR2 SNEGSKA (reference sequence). The CDR3 loop spans 13 amino acids. V dropped 1 base and J dropped 8 bases, with 14 bases sitting between them.

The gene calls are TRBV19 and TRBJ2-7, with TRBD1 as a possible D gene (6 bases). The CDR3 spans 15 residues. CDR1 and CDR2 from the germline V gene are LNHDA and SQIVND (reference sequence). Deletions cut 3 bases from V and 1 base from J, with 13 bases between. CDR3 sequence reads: CASSMSWDTSYEQYF. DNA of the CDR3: TGTGCCAGTAGTATGTCATGGGACACTTCCTACGAGCAGTACTTC.